This T cell receptor (beta chain) was sequenced during a study of blood T cell repertoires in COVID-19. For the study at large: Samples taken during acute and convalescent COVID-19 were collected in the United States, Italy and Spain. PBMCs, B-cell-depleted T cells, or T cells were the source of the cDNA or gDNA that made up the material.

Original methodology: Reference gene primer amplification gave nucleated cell count estimates. Assay used: immunoSEQ multiplex PCR; TCRdb lists only in-frame clones, some missing. The V and J calls and clone size come from that table; D and trimming were worked out from the DNA. This table holds some 210,000 clones, 84% found once. CDR3 length equals 14 residues. Looked up from germline, CDR1 is LNHNV and CDR2 is YYDKDF (reference sequence). Losses at the gene ends were 8 bases for V and 5 bases for J; bases not matched to a gene: 4. The V call is TRBV15, the J call TRBJ2-2, with 11 bases lining up with TRBD1. The receptor was isolated from a woman in her forties or fifties with active or convalescent COVID-19. The sequenced sample consisted of peripheral blood. The CDR3 sequence is CATAGTGGTGELFF. The DNA of the CDR3 is TGTGCCACCGCCGGGACAGGGGGTACCGGGGAGCTGTTTTTT.